A selection of T cell receptor beta chains follows, all from one sample in a study of CD8 T cells in ankylosing spondylitis. TCRdb processed the 5' RACE reads anew with MiXCR; each CDR3 protein has one entry. The sample carries about 800,000 distinct CDR3 sequences, 12% recorded once. Input material: blood, either unsorted or a sorted T cell fraction (not recorded which). Source of these receptors: a male donor with ankylosing spondylitis. CDR3s include the opening cysteine and the closing phenylalanine or tryptophan. D genes are given only for firm matches. A clone size is listed for some rows: how often the clone was seen (once, few, many), or a class if it is expanded.

d_call: TRBD1
j_call: TRBJ2-5
clone_size: -
cdr3_length: 16
v_call: TRBV5-1
cdr3_aa: CASSPRSDRGVETQYF

d_call: -
j_call: TRBJ2-3
clone_size: many
cdr3_length: 17
v_call: TRBV5-1
cdr3_aa: CASSHGTSRRWTDTQYF

d_call: TRBD2
j_call: TRBJ2-1
clone_size: -
cdr3_length: 16
v_call: TRBV4-2
cdr3_aa: CDSSPRLRERGLEQFF

d_call: -
j_call: TRBJ2-7
clone_size: few
cdr3_length: 15
v_call: TRBV7-2
cdr3_aa: CASSSPASRRYEQYF

d_call: TRBD2
j_call: TRBJ2-7
clone_size: -
cdr3_length: 16
v_call: TRBV10-1
cdr3_aa: CASSDRLAGVGYEQYF

d_call: -
j_call: TRBJ1-2
clone_size: -
cdr3_length: 14
v_call: TRBV25-1
cdr3_aa: CASSSQAGAEGYTF

d_call: -
j_call: TRBJ2-7
clone_size: -
cdr3_length: 15
v_call: TRBV12-3/TRBV12-4
cdr3_aa: CASSSQGGGNREQYF

d_call: TRBD2
j_call: TRBJ2-7
clone_size: few
cdr3_length: 15
v_call: TRBV28
cdr3_aa: CASSPNGLAGNEQYF

d_call: -
j_call: TRBJ2-5
clone_size: few
cdr3_length: 14
v_call: TRBV20-1
cdr3_aa: CSALPGPEEETQYF

d_call: -
j_call: TRBJ2-5
clone_size: -
cdr3_length: 13
v_call: TRBV28
cdr3_aa: CATKQGGRETQYF

d_call: TRBD2
j_call: TRBJ2-7
clone_size: many
cdr3_length: 16
v_call: TRBV6-2/TRBV6-3
cdr3_aa: CASSYRPSGRVYEQYF

d_call: TRBD1
j_call: TRBJ2-5
clone_size: few
cdr3_length: 15
v_call: TRBV12-3/TRBV12-4
cdr3_aa: CASSLNTGGKETQYF

d_call: -
j_call: TRBJ2-1
clone_size: many
cdr3_length: 16
v_call: TRBV11-1
cdr3_aa: CASSLARRSSYNEQFF

d_call: -
j_call: TRBJ1-3
clone_size: -
cdr3_length: 14
v_call: TRBV9
cdr3_aa: CASSAQRSGNTIYF

d_call: -
j_call: TRBJ2-3
clone_size: many
cdr3_length: 13
v_call: TRBV4-3
cdr3_aa: CASSRSGEYTQYF

d_call: -
j_call: TRBJ1-5
clone_size: many
cdr3_length: 13
v_call: TRBV7-2
cdr3_aa: CASSLVGDQPQHF

d_call: -
j_call: TRBJ2-1
clone_size: -
cdr3_length: 13
v_call: TRBV18
cdr3_aa: CASSPSGESEQFF

d_call: TRBD2
j_call: TRBJ2-1
clone_size: many
cdr3_length: 16
v_call: TRBV7-2
cdr3_aa: CASSQTSGGAWNEQFF

d_call: -
j_call: TRBJ2-1
clone_size: -
cdr3_length: 11
v_call: TRBV7-2
cdr3_aa: CASSVSNEQFF

d_call: -
j_call: TRBJ1-5
clone_size: -
cdr3_length: 16
v_call: TRBV3-1
cdr3_aa: CASSQGIETANQPQHF

d_call: TRBD1
j_call: TRBJ2-3
clone_size: few
cdr3_length: 14
v_call: TRBV10-3
cdr3_aa: CAISETGGEDTQYF

d_call: TRBD1
j_call: TRBJ1-2
clone_size: -
cdr3_length: 13
v_call: TRBV12-3/TRBV12-4
cdr3_aa: CASSRGQDDGYTF

d_call: -
j_call: TRBJ2-3
clone_size: -
cdr3_length: 13
v_call: TRBV6-2/TRBV6-3
cdr3_aa: CATDRDFRDTQYF

d_call: TRBD1
j_call: TRBJ2-7
clone_size: -
cdr3_length: 14
v_call: TRBV5-1
cdr3_aa: CASSSGTGLYEQYF

d_call: -
j_call: TRBJ2-5
clone_size: -
cdr3_length: 14
v_call: TRBV7-2
cdr3_aa: CASSHGEQTETQYF

d_call: TRBD2
j_call: TRBJ2-3
clone_size: few
cdr3_length: 15
v_call: TRBV5-6
cdr3_aa: CASSSSAGVTDTQYF

d_call: -
j_call: TRBJ2-5
clone_size: -
cdr3_length: 14
v_call: TRBV7-2
cdr3_aa: CASSLARAIETQYF

d_call: -
j_call: TRBJ2-7
clone_size: -
cdr3_length: 14
v_call: TRBV5-6
cdr3_aa: CASSVYRVIDEQYF

d_call: TRBD1
j_call: TRBJ2-5
clone_size: few
cdr3_length: 14
v_call: TRBV6-1
cdr3_aa: CASSTRTGQETQYF

d_call: TRBD1
j_call: TRBJ2-3
clone_size: -
cdr3_length: 16
v_call: TRBV2
cdr3_aa: CASRENRGRETDTQYF

d_call: -
j_call: TRBJ1-3
clone_size: few
cdr3_length: 15
v_call: TRBV7-9
cdr3_aa: CASSLWVTSGNTIYF

d_call: -
j_call: TRBJ2-2
clone_size: -
cdr3_length: 15
v_call: TRBV5-1
cdr3_aa: CASPAWEKNTGELFF

d_call: -
j_call: TRBJ2-2
clone_size: few
cdr3_length: 15
v_call: TRBV5-1
cdr3_aa: CASSLVGPSSGELFF

d_call: TRBD1
j_call: TRBJ2-1
clone_size: -
cdr3_length: 18
v_call: TRBV28
cdr3_aa: CASSATLNRDRVYNEQFF

d_call: -
j_call: TRBJ2-7
clone_size: many
cdr3_length: 14
v_call: TRBV10-3
cdr3_aa: CATISSADSYEQYF

d_call: -
j_call: TRBJ2-3
clone_size: many
cdr3_length: 15
v_call: TRBV7-2
cdr3_aa: CASSPEPKNTDTQYF

d_call: -
j_call: TRBJ2-3
clone_size: -
cdr3_length: 14
v_call: TRBV7-2
cdr3_aa: CASSLPSGWDTQYF

d_call: -
j_call: TRBJ1-2
clone_size: few
cdr3_length: 15
v_call: TRBV6-5
cdr3_aa: CASSYSSGVSYGYTF

d_call: -
j_call: TRBJ1-2
clone_size: few
cdr3_length: 14
v_call: TRBV5-6
cdr3_aa: CASSLWQGIYGYTF

d_call: -
j_call: TRBJ2-1
clone_size: few
cdr3_length: 13
v_call: TRBV20-1
cdr3_aa: CSALKEGRHEQFF

d_call: -
j_call: TRBJ2-5
clone_size: few
cdr3_length: 15
v_call: TRBV29-1
cdr3_aa: CSATLRGQGKETQYF

d_call: TRBD1
j_call: TRBJ1-1
clone_size: -
cdr3_length: 14
v_call: TRBV5-1
cdr3_aa: CASGPQGTNTEAFF

d_call: TRBD1
j_call: TRBJ2-7
clone_size: few
cdr3_length: 14
v_call: TRBV7-2
cdr3_aa: CASSLDRGVIEQYF

d_call: TRBD1
j_call: TRBJ1-4
clone_size: -
cdr3_length: 13
v_call: TRBV2
cdr3_aa: CASGGDSYEKLFF

d_call: -
j_call: TRBJ2-7
clone_size: few
cdr3_length: 15
v_call: TRBV7-2
cdr3_aa: CASSLYRIPSYEQYF

d_call: -
j_call: TRBJ1-1
clone_size: few
cdr3_length: 15
v_call: TRBV5-1
cdr3_aa: CASSLERGARAEAFF

d_call: -
j_call: TRBJ2-7
clone_size: -
cdr3_length: 16
v_call: TRBV5-1
cdr3_aa: CASSLASQGGSYEQYF

d_call: TRBD1
j_call: TRBJ1-6
clone_size: many
cdr3_length: 16
v_call: TRBV4-1
cdr3_aa: CASSQMPGQGNSPLHF

d_call: -
j_call: TRBJ1-1
clone_size: few
cdr3_length: 16
v_call: TRBV9
cdr3_aa: CASSVVLAGGLTEAFF

d_call: TRBD1
j_call: TRBJ2-7
clone_size: -
cdr3_length: 14
v_call: TRBV5-1
cdr3_aa: CASSPSTGVYEQYF

d_call: -
j_call: TRBJ1-4
clone_size: few
cdr3_length: 10
v_call: TRBV28
cdr3_aa: CASWAEKLFF

d_call: -
j_call: TRBJ2-3
clone_size: -
cdr3_length: 14
v_call: TRBV20-1
cdr3_aa: CSAIVGGGTATQYF

d_call: -
j_call: TRBJ1-2
clone_size: -
cdr3_length: 15
v_call: TRBV12-3/TRBV12-4
cdr3_aa: CASSLGDLPLYGYTF

d_call: -
j_call: TRBJ1-2
clone_size: few
cdr3_length: 14
v_call: TRBV7-2
cdr3_aa: CASSRGGGEEGYTF

d_call: -
j_call: TRBJ1-2
clone_size: many
cdr3_length: 14
v_call: TRBV20-1
cdr3_aa: CSARRVTTNYGYTF

d_call: TRBD1
j_call: TRBJ1-5
clone_size: few
cdr3_length: 16
v_call: TRBV7-6
cdr3_aa: CASSLVGGQGGQPQHF

d_call: TRBD1
j_call: TRBJ2-5
clone_size: few
cdr3_length: 15
v_call: TRBV7-8
cdr3_aa: CASSLDETGGKTQYF

d_call: TRBD1
j_call: TRBJ1-1
clone_size: few
cdr3_length: 13
v_call: TRBV29-1
cdr3_aa: CSAGSGQGRRAFF